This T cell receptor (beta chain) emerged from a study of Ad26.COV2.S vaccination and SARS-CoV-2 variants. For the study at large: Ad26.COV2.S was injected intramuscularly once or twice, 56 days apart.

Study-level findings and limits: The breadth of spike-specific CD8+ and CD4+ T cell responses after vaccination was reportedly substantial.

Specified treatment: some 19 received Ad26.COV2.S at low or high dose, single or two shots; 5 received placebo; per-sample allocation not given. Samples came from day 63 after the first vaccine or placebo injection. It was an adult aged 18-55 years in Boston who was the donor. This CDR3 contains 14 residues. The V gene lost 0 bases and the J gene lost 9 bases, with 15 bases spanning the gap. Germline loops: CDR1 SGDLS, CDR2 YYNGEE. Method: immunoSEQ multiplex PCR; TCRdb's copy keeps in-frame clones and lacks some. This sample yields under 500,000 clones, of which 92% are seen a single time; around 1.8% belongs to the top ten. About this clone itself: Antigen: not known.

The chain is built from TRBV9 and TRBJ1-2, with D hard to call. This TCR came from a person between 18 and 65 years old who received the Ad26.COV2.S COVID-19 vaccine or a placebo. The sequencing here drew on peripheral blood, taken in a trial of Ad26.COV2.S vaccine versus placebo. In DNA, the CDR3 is TGTGCCAGCAGCGTAGTCAATTCGGGGTCCAGCTACACCTTC. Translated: CASSVVNSGSSYTF.